Included here is one T cell receptor (beta chain) sequence, with context. The data derive from a study of blood T cell repertoires in COVID-19. Study overall: Samples of COVID-19 (acute and convalescent) were obtained from the United States, Italy and Spain. Sample material is recorded as cDNA or gDNA derived from T cells, B-cell-depleted T cells, or PBMCs.

Sequenced by immunoSEQ multiplex PCR; TCRdb stores in-frame clones only, minus some. The profile shows a few hundred thousand clones, roughly nine tenths of them singletons. CDR1 SEHNR and CDR2 FQNEAQ come from the germline V gene (reference sequence). Trimming shortened V by 2 bases and J by 0 bases, and 9 bases separated the two germline ends. The CDR3 consists of 15 residues. The material sequenced was peripheral blood. The chain employs TRBV7-9 and TRBJ2-3; D might be TRBD1 (6 bases). The source of this sequence is a man aged 18 to 30 with active or convalescent COVID-19. CDR3 coding DNA: TGTGCCAGCAGCTTATACAGGGTGAGCACAGATACGCAGTATTTT. It encodes CASSLYRVSTDTQYF.